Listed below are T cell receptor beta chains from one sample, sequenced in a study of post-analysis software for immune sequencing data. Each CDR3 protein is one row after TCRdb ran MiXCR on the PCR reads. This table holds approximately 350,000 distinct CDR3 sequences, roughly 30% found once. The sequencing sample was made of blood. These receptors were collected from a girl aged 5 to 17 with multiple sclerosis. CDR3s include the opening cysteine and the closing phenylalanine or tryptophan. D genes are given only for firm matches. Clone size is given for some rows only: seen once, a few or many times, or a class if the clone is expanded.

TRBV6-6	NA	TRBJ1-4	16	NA	TGTGCCAGCAGTTACTACCCCGGGAAGCTAAATGAAAAACTGTTTTTT	CASSYYPGKLNEKLFF
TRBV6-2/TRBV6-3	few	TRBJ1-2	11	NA	TGTGCCAGCACTGACAACTATGGCTACACCTTC	CASTDNYGYTF
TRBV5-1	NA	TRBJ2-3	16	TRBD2	TGCGCCAGCAGCTTGGCGTCGGCGGGGGGCGCAGATACGCAGTATTTT	CASSLASAGGADTQYF
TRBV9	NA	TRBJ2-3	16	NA	TGTGCCAGCAGCGTACACGGGGGGCCGAGCACAGATGCGCAGTATTTT	CASSVHGGPSTDAQYF
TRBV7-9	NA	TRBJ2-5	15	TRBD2	TGTGCCAGCAGCTTTGGAGCGGGGATGGCGGAGACCCAGTACTTC	CASSFGAGMAETQYF
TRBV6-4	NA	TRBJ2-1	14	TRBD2	TGTGCCAGCAGTGATAGCGGGGGGGAGGATGAGCAGTTCTTC	CASSDSGGEDEQFF
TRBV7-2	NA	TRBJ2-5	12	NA	TGTGCCAGCAGCTTAGATCTAGGGACCCAGTACTTC	CASSLDLGTQYF
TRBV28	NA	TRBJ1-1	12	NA	TGTGCCAGCAGTTTAAGGGACTCTGAAGCTTTCTTT	CASSLRDSEAFF
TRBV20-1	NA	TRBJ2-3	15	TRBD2	TGCAGTGCTCCCCCGGCTAGCGGGGGCCCAGATACGCAGTATTTT	CSAPPASGGPDTQYF
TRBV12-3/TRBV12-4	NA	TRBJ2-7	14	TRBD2	TGTGCCAGCACCAGGCAAGCGGGGGTCTACGAGCAGTACTTC	CASTRQAGVYEQYF
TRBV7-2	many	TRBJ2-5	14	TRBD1	TGTGCCAGCAGCTCACCGGGACAGAGAGAGACCCAGTACTTC	CASSSPGQRETQYF
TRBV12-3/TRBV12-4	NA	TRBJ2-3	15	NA	TGTGCCAGCAGTTTCGGGGGCGCAGGTGCAGATGTGCAGTATTTT	CASSFGGAGADVQYF
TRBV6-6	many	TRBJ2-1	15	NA	TGTGCCAGCACCCTGGAGGGACAGTTGTACAATGAGCAGTTCTTC	CASTLEGQLYNEQFF
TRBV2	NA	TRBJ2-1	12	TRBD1	TGTGCCTATGAGGGACAGTACGATGAGCAGTTCTTC	CAYEGQYDEQFF
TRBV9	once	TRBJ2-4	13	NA	TGTGCCAGCAGCGTAGATGGGGCACACATTCAGTACTTC	CASSVDGAHIQYF